Included here is one T cell receptor beta chain sequence, with context. Its antigen is still unknown. Lysates of CMV-infected fibroblasts at 9.5 to 10 ug/mL stimulated these cells. Memory cells lacking CD40L and CD69 with high CD45RO were sorted. The data belong to a study of persistence of HIV-infected CD4 T cells. The immunoSEQ assay was version 4, run in survey mode. Assay: immunoSEQ multiplex PCR; the TCRdb copy retains only in-frame clones and omits some. This table has around 28,000 clones, roughly four fifths appearing once. Points from the study as a whole: Degenerate expanded CDR3beta sequences were enriched among CMV- and Gag-responding cells. Rare CMV-responding cells carrying HIV-1 proviruses were not analyzed separately for TCR.

The material sequenced was CD4+ T cells sorted from PBMCs after approximately 20-hour stimulation, taken from a patient who received antiretroviral therapy. The TCR sequence derives from an adult man with HIV who was CMV-seropositive.

The CDR3 is CASSPWDDGGYGYTF. The CDR3 DNA reads TGTGCCAGCAGTCCATGGGACGACGGAGGCTATGGCTACACCTTC. The chain couples TRBV28 to TRBJ1-2; weak D call: TRBD1 (5 bases). Germline-derived CDR1 and CDR2 are MDHEN and SYDVKM. The CDR3 totals 15 residues. The V gene lost 5 bases and the J gene lost 4 bases, with 17 bases spanning the gap.